Presented here are 32 T cell receptor beta chains from one specimen sequenced in a study of T cell repertoires in aging, cancer and after chemotherapy. A mixed TRB-A/B primer pool amplified rearranged TRB by multiplex touch-down PCR. TCRdb re-called the multiplex PCR reads through MiXCR, storing one row per CDR3 protein. Here the sample spans roughly 6,600 distinct CDR3 sequences, under 30% being singletons. TCR beta rearrangements were amplified from peripheral blood genomic DNA. Sample: blood. The receptors originated from a human donor in good health.

V is TRBV20-1 and J is TRBJ2-1, with 9 bases lining up with TRBD2. The CDR3 is 16 amino acids. The germline gives CDR1 DFQATT, CDR2 SNEGSKA (reference sequence). Trimming cost V 0 bases and J 0 bases; bases outside gene matches: 3. This CDR3 is CSARDASGDSYNEQFF. The DNA for the CDR3 is TGCAGTGCTAGAGATGCTAGCGGGGACTCCTACAATGAGCAGTTCTTC.

This clonotype is classed as medium-sized. The chain is built from TRBV30 and TRBJ1-4; no reliable D call. Trimming removed 3 bases from V and 8 bases from J, with 16 bases in between. CDR1 is GTSNPN and CDR2 is SVGIG in the germline V gene (reference sequence). The CDR3 has 14 residues. CDR3 sequence reads: CAWSYGRLGEKLFF. CDR3 bases: TGTGCCTGGAGCTACGGAAGGCTGGGGGAAAAACTGTTTTTT.

The V gene is TRBV7-9, the J gene TRBJ2-1, with D hard to call. The CDR3 has 13 residues. Germline-derived CDR1 and CDR2 are SEHNR and FQNEAQ (reference sequence). The V end lost 5 bases, the J end lost 15 bases, and 20 bases lay between the germline ends. The CDR3 bases are TGTGCCAGCAGCCCCCCTGGCAGTCCCATTGGGTTCTTC. Translated, it gives CASSPPGSPIGFF.

This clonotype is deemed medium-sized. V gene TRBV6-6 combines with J gene TRBJ1-4, with 7 bases that match TRBD1. In germline, CDR1 is MNHNY, CDR2 SVGAGI (reference sequence). The CDR3 consists of 17 residues. Trimming cost V 2 bases and J 0 bases; bases outside gene matches: 6. The chain's CDR3 is CASSYLPGGTTNEKLFF. The CDR3 DNA is TGTGCCAGCAGTTACCTTCCAGGGGGGACAACTAATGAAAAACTGTTTTTT.

In its sample, this clonotype was seen a few times. The chain links TRBV5-1 to TRBJ1-6; 9 bases are a match to TRBD1. This CDR3 is built from 16 residues. Per germline, CDR1 SGHRS and CDR2 YFSETQ. V shed 3 bases, J shed 9 bases, and the junction held 10 bases outside the gene matches. The CDR3 protein is CASSSLYVTGGSPLHF. The CDR3 nucleotides read TGCGCCAGCAGCTCGCTATACGTGACAGGGGGTTCACCCCTCCACTTT.

This clonotype showed up just a few times. This sequence joins TRBV6-5 and TRBJ2-6; no definite D call. V was shortened by 2 bases and J by 1 base, with 6 bases between the two germline ends. In germline, CDR1 is MNHEY, CDR2 SVGAGI. CDR3 length: 15 residues. This chain's CDR3 is CASSYVESGANVLTF. CDR3 sequence (DNA): TGTGCCAGCAGTTACGTAGAATCTGGGGCCAACGTCCTGACTTTC.

This clonotype was found a few times. The genes are TRBV27 and TRBJ2-3; 8 bases agree with TRBD1. Germline V lookup: CDR1 MNHEY, CDR2 SMNVEV (reference sequence). This CDR3 is built from 15 residues. Trimming cost V 10 bases and J 1 base; bases outside gene matches: 10. CDR3 bases: TGTGCCACCAAAAACCCAGGGGGCGGCACAGATACGCAGTATTTT. Translating gives CATKNPGGGTDTQYF.

The rearrangement joins TRBV7-3 to TRBJ2-1; D not resolved. This CDR3 contains 15 residues. The V end was cut by 5 bases, the J end by 4 bases, with 15 bases between. The germline V gene has CDR1 SGHTA and CDR2 FQGTGA. In DNA form, the CDR3 reads TGTGCCAGCAGCCCCCTATGGACCCAATACAATGAGCAGTTCTTC. Translated: CASSPLWTQYNEQFF.

This chain uses TRBV7-2 with TRBJ2-7; 12 bases match TRBD2. With V trimmed by 5 bases and J by 4 bases, 15 bases remained unmatched. Germline CDR1 reads SGHTA; CDR2 reads FQGNSA. The CDR3 has 18 amino acids. The DNA of the CDR3 is TGTGCCAGCAGCCTCGGAGGGCTAGCGGGAGGGCCGGGGTACGAGCAGTACTTC. Translation gives CASSLGGLAGGPGYEQYF.

By share, this clonotype ranks as medium-sized (0.01 to 0.1%). The genes are TRBV6-5 and TRBJ2-3, with a possible D match to TRBD2 (5 bases). CDR1 MNHEY and CDR2 SVGAGI come from the germline V gene. This CDR3 region has 15 residues. The V end was cut by 4 bases, the J end by 0 bases, with 11 bases between. The CDR3 region is CASSWRRLSTDTQYF. The CDR3 nucleotides are TGTGCCAGCAGTTGGCGCAGACTAAGCACAGATACGCAGTATTTT.

The chain uses TRBV19 and TRBJ1-3; D perhaps matches TRBD1 (6 bases). Germline CDR1 and CDR2: LNHDA and SQIVND (reference sequence). Deletions cut 1 base from V and 4 bases from J, with 11 bases between. This CDR3 region has 15 residues. In nucleotides, the CDR3 is TGTGCCAGTAGTATAGCGTCCGGGGGCGGAAACACCATATATTTT. Translating gives CASSIASGGGNTIYF.

The chain recombines TRBV5-1 with TRBJ2-2; D unclear. This CDR3 spans 11 amino acids. V lost 6 bases and J lost 5, with 5 bases in between. CDR1 and CDR2 from the germline V gene are SGHRS and YFSETQ. Here the CDR3 reads CASTLTGELFF. DNA for the CDR3: TGCGCCAGCACCCTTACCGGGGAGCTGTTTTTT.

By share, this clonotype ranks as medium-sized. The rearrangement uses TRBV19 and TRBJ2-3, with TRBD1 matching over 7 bases. The V segment lost 4 bases and the J segment 1 base; nucleotides outside the gene matches: 8. The CDR3 extends over 16 amino acids. Germline CDR1 LNHDA, CDR2 SQIVND (reference sequence). The CDR3 spells CASSTRRQGRTDTQYF. The CDR3 DNA is TGTGCCAGTAGTACACGCCGACAGGGCCGCACAGATACGCAGTATTTT.

The V and J genes are TRBV30 and TRBJ2-5; a possible D gene is TRBD2 (7 bases). CDR1 is GTSNPN and CDR2 is SVGIG in the germline V gene (reference sequence). This CDR3 is 13 amino acids long. V was cut by 5 bases and J by 5 bases, with 15 bases left in between. The CDR3 sequence is CAWQRGGGETQYF. CDR3 coding DNA: TGTGCCTGGCAAAGGGGGGGAGGGGAGACCCAGTACTTC.

This clonotype has just a few counts. The chain is built from TRBV7-2 and TRBJ2-2; no definite D call. Germline V gene lookup returns CDR1 SGHTA and CDR2 FQGNSA. The CDR3 runs 15 residues. V was clipped by 3 bases and J by 1 base, with 9 bases between them. CDR3 residues: CASSLVGLNTGELFF. CDR3 DNA sequence: TGTGCCAGCAGCTTGGTGGGCTTGAACACCGGGGAGCTGTTTTTT. Full variable domain (remainder filled in from reference TRBV7-2 and TRBJ2-2): GAGVSQSPSNKVTEKGKDVELRCDPISGHTALYWYRQSLGQGLEFLIYFQGNSAPDKSGLPSDRFSAERTGGSVSTLTIQRTQQEDSAVYLCASSLVGLNTGELFFGEGSRLTVL.

The J gene is TRBJ2-3, the V gene TRBV27, with a tentative D call TRBD1 (5 bases). Trimming pared 3 bases from V and 7 bases from J, leaving 20 bases between. CDR3 length equals 16 residues. Germline loops: CDR1 MNHEY, CDR2 SMNVEV (reference sequence). CDR3 region: CASSFQGGQFPNTQYF. CDR3 bases: TGTGCCAGCAGTTTCCAGGGCGGTCAGTTTCCAAATACGCAGTATTTT.

In its sample, this clonotype is medium-sized. The genes are TRBV11-3 and TRBJ1-2; D gene unclear. Germline-derived CDR1 and CDR2 are SGHNT and YENEEA. The V end was cut by 0 bases, the J end by 3 bases, with 8 bases between. CDR3 length: 14 amino acids. CDR3 sequence reads: CASSLEREDYGYTF. The CDR3 DNA sequence: TGTGCCAGCAGCTTAGAACGGGAGGACTATGGCTACACCTTC. The full variable domain, in which reference TRBV11-3 and TRBJ1-2 provide the parts outside the CDR3, is EAGVVQSPRYKIIEKKQPVAFWCNPISGHNTLYWYLQNLGQGPELLIRYENEEAVDDSQLPKDRFSAERLKGVDSTLKIQPAELGDSAVYLCASSLEREDYGYTFGSGTRLTVV.

The rearrangement joins TRBV20-1 to TRBJ2-5; D is undetermined. The CDR3 has 14 residues. CDR1 and CDR2 (germline): DFQATT, SNEGSKA (reference sequence). V lost 4 bases, J lost 7 bases, and 19 bases lay in between. The CDR3 DNA is TGCAGTGCTACCCCGGATAGCTTCGCTTGGACCCAGTACTTC. Translated, it gives CSATPDSFAWTQYF.

By share, this clonotype ranks as medium-sized. The CDR3 spells CASSRVRNNQPQHF. The CDR3 DNA follows: TGTGCCAGCAGTCGGGTGAGAAACAATCAGCCCCAGCATTTT. This chain joins TRBV6-5 and TRBJ1-5, with unresolved D. CDR1 is MNHEY, CDR2 SVGAGI, per germline. This CDR3 is built from 14 residues. Trimming pared 5 bases from V and 3 bases from J, leaving 11 bases between.

This clonotype occurred a few times. V usage is TRBV7-6 and J usage is TRBJ2-2; TRBD2 matches at 10 bases. CDR1 and CDR2 (germline): SGHVS, FNYEAQ. V was clipped by 2 bases and J by 6 bases; unmatched bases: 3. The length of the CDR3 is 15 residues. CDR3 sequence: CASSLTSGDPGELFF. The CDR3 bases are TGTGCCAGCAGCTTAACTAGCGGGGACCCCGGGGAGCTGTTTTTT.

This clonotype came up a few times. CDR3 region: CASSQGLNNEQFF. CDR3 nucleotide sequence: TGTGCCAGCAGCCAGGGACTAAACAATGAGCAGTTCTTC. This chain uses TRBV11-2 with TRBJ2-1, with 7 bases aligning to TRBD2. The CDR3 is 13 amino acids. Trimming removed 5 bases from V and 5 bases from J; junction bases left unmatched: 3. Germline assignment: CDR1 SGHAT and CDR2 FQNNGV. Based on the CDR3 plus reference TRBV11-2 and TRBJ2-1, the full variable domain is EAGVAQSPRYKIIEKRQSVAFWCNPISGHATLYWYQQILGQGPKLLIQFQNNGVVDDSQLPKDRFSAERLKGVDSTLKIQPAKLEDSAVYLCASSQGLNNEQFFGPGTRLTVL.

The chain employs TRBV19 and TRBJ2-3, with D unclear. Trimming took 3 bases from V and 1 from J, leaving 8 bases between them. Germline V gene data show CDR1 as LNHDA and CDR2 as SQIVND (reference sequence). This CDR3 contains 14 residues. For the CDR3, the DNA is TGTGCCAGTAGTATTACGGCCGGCACAGATACGCAGTATTTT. This codes for CASSITAGTDTQYF.

A few counts support this clonotype. The chain combines TRBV6-6 with TRBJ1-5; D is undetermined. V shed 4 bases and J shed 4 bases, with 8 bases lying between them. This CDR3 is built from 13 residues. Germline CDR1 is MNHNY and CDR2 is SVGAGI (reference sequence). The CDR3 nucleotides are TGTGCCAGCAGTTCGCAAAAAAATCAGCCCCAGCATTTT. Encoded protein: CASSSQKNQPQHF.

This clonotype was counted only a few times. The V and J genes are TRBV27 and TRBJ2-7; no clear D. Germline CDR1 and CDR2: MNHEY and SMNVEV (reference sequence). The CDR3 sequence is 13 residues long. The V gene lost 4 bases and the J gene lost 0 bases, with 7 bases spanning the gap. In nucleotides, the CDR3 is TGTGCCAGCAGTTCTCGGCCCTCCTACGAGCAGTACTTC. Protein product: CASSSRPSYEQYF.

This clonotype was observed a handful of times. J is TRBJ2-1 and V is TRBV5-6; 8 bases align to TRBD2. The CDR3 length is 15 residues. V lost 1 base to trimming and J lost 7 bases; unmatched junction nucleotides: 7. Germline CDR1 SGHDT, CDR2 YYEEEE. The CDR3 nucleotides are TGTGCCAGCAGCTTGAGGGGACTAGTATTAAATGAGCAGTTCTTC. This codes for CASSLRGLVLNEQFF.

As to this clonotype: This may be a read error: a much more frequent sequence differs by one nucleotide. The V and J genes are TRBV11-1 and TRBJ2-1; D gene unclear. Germline assignment: CDR1 SGHAT and CDR2 FQDESV (reference sequence). This CDR3 comprises 14 residues. V shed 5 bases and J shed 10 bases, with 18 bases lying between them. CDR3 sequence (DNA): TGTGCCAGCAGCCCGTCACCGGCTACCTACGAGCAGTTCTTC. Protein product: CASSPSPATYEQFF.

This chain uses TRBV6-2 or TRBV6-3 with TRBJ2-7, with 7 nucleotides matching TRBD1. Trimming removed 6 bases from V and 7 bases from J; junction bases left unmatched: 6. Germline values: CDR1 MNHEY, CDR2 SVGEGT. The CDR3 is made up of 12 amino acids. CDR3 loop: CASSSNRGEQYF. DNA of the CDR3: TGTGCCAGCAGCTCCAACAGGGGTGAGCAGTACTTC.

On this clonotype itself: Germline is not matched at one junction end, which may reflect a read error. This sequence joins TRBV6-9 and TRBJ1-3, with a possible D match to TRBD1 (5 bases). The CDR3 is 16 amino acids. Germline V lookup: CDR1 MNHGY, CDR2 SVAAGI. The DNA of the CDR3 is TGTCCCAGCAGTTACTCGGGGGGTAGCTCTGGAAACACCATATATTTT. The encoded protein is CPSSYSGGSSGNTIYF.

The V call is TRBV19, the J call TRBJ2-7; D unresolved. V was pared by 6 bases and J by 0 bases, with 18 bases between. Germline CDR1 reads LNHDA; CDR2 reads SQIVND (reference sequence). This CDR3 has 16 residues. The CDR3 spells CASSPRDPSSSYEQYF. CDR3 DNA sequence: TGTGCCAGTAGCCCCCGAGACCCGAGTAGCTCCTACGAGCAGTACTTC.

The chain has TRBV12-3 or TRBV12-4 and TRBJ1-2; 8 nucleotides agree with TRBD1. Trimming removed 5 bases from V and 5 bases from J; junction bases left unmatched: 16. The CDR3 is made up of 17 amino acids. The CDR3: CASSPQNRAGGEYGYTF. The CDR3 DNA reads as TGTGCCAGCAGTCCACAAAATCGGGCAGGGGGCGAGTATGGCTACACCTTC.

This clonotype was detected only a few times. This chain links TRBV6-2 or TRBV6-3 with TRBJ2-5; D could derive from TRBD1 or TRBD2 (6 bases each). Trimming left V 7 bases short and J 5 bases short, with 20 bases between. This CDR3 comprises 15 residues. Germline V lookup: CDR1 MNHEY, CDR2 SVGEGT. The CDR3, as DNA: TGTGCCAGCAAGTATAGGGGGACTCGGACGGAGACCCAGTACTTC. This sequence encodes CASKYRGTRTETQYF.

This clonotype was counted only a few times. CDR3 in DNA: TGTGCCACCACCGGGACAGGCTCCTACGAGCAGTACTTC. This codes for CATTGTGSYEQYF. The chain joins TRBV12-3 or TRBV12-4 to TRBJ2-7; 8 positions agree with TRBD1. Trimming took 10 bases from V and 0 from J; bases not matched to a gene: 5. The CDR3 covers 13 residues.